This T cell receptor beta chain was observed in a study of shared clonotypes between healthy human individuals. Regarding the study as a whole: It was anticipated that sequencing depth would influence how many clonotypes donors shared. Only blood was sampled; tissue repertoires likely differ. Generally, naive subsets came out with larger estimated richness than memory subsets.

At a deep level, the assay was run. The assay was immunoSEQ multiplex PCR, and TCRdb's table has in-frame clones only and misses some. The data contain hundreds of thousands of clones, about 98% of them singletons. About this clone: Its antigen is still unknown.

Naive CD8 cells lacked CD45RO and underwent positive selection for CCR7, leaving out terminally differentiated effector memory CD45RA+ cells. CDR3 length: 16 residues. The ends were cut back, 5 bases at V and 4 bases at J, with 20 bases in the middle. Germline lookup yields CDR1 MGHRA and CDR2 YSYEKL. The V and J genes are TRBV4-1 and TRBJ1-1; no clear D. This sequence originates from a man younger than 40 in good health. Sequencing used naive CD8+ T cells sorted from blood. CDR3 residues: CASSLRLEGLGTEAFF. The CDR3 bases are TGCGCCAGCAGCTTACGCCTCGAAGGGCTGGGCACTGAAGCTTTCTTT.